Presented here are 10 T cell receptor beta chains from one specimen sequenced in a study of metastatic and nonmetastatic thyroid tumors. Thyroid surgery was performed in patients who had received no treatment beforehand. TCRdb re-called clones from the PCR reads using MiXCR. The repertoire holds 15,000 or so clones, with 3.6% as singletons. The sequenced sample was tumor tissue. These receptors were obtained from a female donor with papillary thyroid cancer or a benign thyroid nodule (not recorded which). Some clones in this sample may be carry-over from other donors' samples.

This clone was recorded many times. The gene calls are TRBV6-1 and TRBJ2-3; 10 nucleotides line up with TRBD1. Germline trimming cut 3 bases from V and 0 bases from J; bases unmatched to any gene: 3. Germline CDR1 and CDR2: MNHNS and SASEGT. The CDR3 consists of 16 residues. This CDR3 is CASSDWTGGSTDTQYF. The CDR3 DNA sequence: TGTGCCAGCAGTGATTGGACAGGGGGAAGCACAGATACGCAGTATTTT.

This clone was seen only a few times. Other DNA sequences in this sample translate to the same CDR3. The chain links TRBV27 to TRBJ1-1; a possible D gene is TRBD1 (5 bases). CDR1 MNHEY and CDR2 SMNVEV come from the germline V gene (reference sequence). V lost 6 bases, J lost 5 bases, and 19 bases lay in between. The length of the CDR3 is 15 residues. CDR3 residues: CASSWKGPLETEAFF. CDR3 nucleotide sequence: TGTGCCAGCAGCTGGAAGGGACCCCTAGAAACTGAAGCTTTCTTT.

J is TRBJ2-7 and V is TRBV28; 9 bases are shared with TRBD2. The J segment lost 2 bases and the V segment lost 3 bases, leaving 2 bases of the junction unmatched. Germline V gives CDR1 MDHEN, CDR2 SYDVKM. The CDR3 length is 14 residues. For the CDR3, the DNA is TGTGCCAGCAGTTTCGCGGGAGGGACCTACGAGCAGTACTTC. Translated, it gives CASSFAGGTYEQYF.

This clone turned up a few times. This rearrangement joins TRBV24-1 to TRBJ2-1, with D unclear. The CDR3 is 13 residues long. CDR1 KGHDR and CDR2 SFDVKD come from the germline V gene. Trimming removed 5 bases from V and 7 bases from J, with 11 bases in between. CDR3 protein: CATSVANRNEQFF. The DNA of the CDR3 is TGTGCCACCAGTGTTGCGAATCGAAATGAGCAGTTCTTC.

The chain uses TRBV6-1 and TRBJ2-3, with D possibly matching TRBD1 (6 bases). Germline CDR1 reads MNHNS; CDR2 reads SASEGT. V dropped 5 bases and J dropped 2 bases, with 11 bases sitting between them. The CDR3 is made up of 14 amino acids. As DNA, the CDR3 is TGTGCCAGCAGTCAGGGGCGGTCCACAGATACGCAGTATTTT. Residues: CASSQGRSTDTQYF.

The V gene is TRBV28, the J gene TRBJ2-6; possible D gene TRBD2, 5 bases. Germline V gene sequence: CDR1 MDHEN, CDR2 SYDVKM. Trimming pared 7 bases from V and 2 bases from J, leaving 12 bases between. The CDR3 is 15 residues long. CDR3 loop: CASTPGSPGANVLTF. CDR3 DNA: TGTGCCAGCACTCCGGGGAGTCCTGGGGCCAACGTCCTGACTTTC.

This clone was seen only a few times. V and J are TRBV19 and TRBJ1-5; the D gene is possibly TRBD1 (6 bases). This CDR3 contains 14 residues. CDR1 and CDR2 from the germline V gene are LNHDA and SQIVND (reference sequence). Trimming removed 7 bases from V and 5 bases from J, with 15 bases in between. CDR3 in DNA: TGTGCCAGTAAAAGGCAGGGGATGGATCAGCCCCAGCATTTT. Translation gives CASKRQGMDQPQHF.

CDR3 sequence: CASSALWTGGTQYF. The DNA for the CDR3 is TGTGCCAGCAGTGCGCTTTGGACAGGGGGGACCCAGTACTTC. This chain uses TRBV6-1 with TRBJ2-5; 10 positions match TRBD1. From germline, CDR1 is MNHNS and CDR2 SASEGT. J gave up 7 bases and V 4 bases, and 6 bases lay outside the gene matches. The CDR3 totals 14 residues.

The chain uses TRBV15 and TRBJ2-5, with 16 positions matching TRBD2. Looked up from germline, CDR1 is LNHNV and CDR2 is YYDKDF (reference sequence). With V trimmed by 4 bases and J by 5 bases, 10 bases remained unmatched. This CDR3 is built from 18 residues. The CDR3: CATSTPGTSGRAGETQYF. CDR3 DNA sequence: TGTGCCACCAGCACTCCCGGGACTAGCGGGAGGGCGGGCGAGACCCAGTACTTC.

The V call is TRBV6-1, the J call TRBJ2-5; 12 nucleotides align to TRBD2. The CDR3 contains 15 residues. Germline V gene sequence: CDR1 MNHNS, CDR2 SASEGT. The trim removed 2 bases at V and 2 bases at J, leaving 0 bases unmatched. CDR3 loop: CASSELAGGQETQYF. In nucleotides, the CDR3 is TGTGCCAGCAGTGAACTAGCGGGGGGGCAAGAGACCCAGTACTTC.